The clone carrying this T cell receptor beta chain has ten or more counts. Its antigen remains unidentified. Germline V CDR1 and CDR2: SGHAT, FQDESV (reference sequence). This CDR3 has 13 amino acids. The V and J ends lost 3 bases and 1 base respectively, with 3 bases between them. The sample is drawn from a study of T cells in Graves' hyperthyroidism and ophthalmopathy. Study findings and constraints: Blood shared most expanded thyroid clonotypes above 0.001.

These patients, aged 18 to 65, had recently diagnosed hyperthyroidism lasting under 2 months. Uncontrolled infection, other autoimmune disease, pregnancy or lactation disqualified patients from enrolment. Out of approximately 10 ml of fresh peripheral blood came the PBMCs. Amplification of TCR beta CDR3 regions was performed using RNA transcripts as template. First-round RT-PCR targeting the TCR CDR3 was performed with the HTBI primer set. TCRdb re-analysed the multiplex PCR reads in MiXCR, keeping a single row per CDR3 protein. In the table there are 350,000 to 500,000 distinct CDR3 sequences, 12% to 15% of which are singletons.

Sample: blood. This TCR was recovered from a woman younger than 30 with Graves' hyperthyroidism. The chain couples TRBV11-1 to TRBJ2-2; no clear D gene. CDR3 nucleotides: TGTGCCAGCAGCTTCCAGAACACCGGGGAGCTGTTTTTT. Translation gives CASSFQNTGELFF. Looking up the rest from reference TRBV11-1 and TRBJ2-2 gives the full variable domain: EAEVAQSPRYKITEKSQAVAFWCDPISGHATLYWYRQILGQGPELLVQFQDESVVDDSQLPKDRFSAERLKGVDSTLKIQPAELGDSAMYLCASSFQNTGELFFGEGSRLTVL.